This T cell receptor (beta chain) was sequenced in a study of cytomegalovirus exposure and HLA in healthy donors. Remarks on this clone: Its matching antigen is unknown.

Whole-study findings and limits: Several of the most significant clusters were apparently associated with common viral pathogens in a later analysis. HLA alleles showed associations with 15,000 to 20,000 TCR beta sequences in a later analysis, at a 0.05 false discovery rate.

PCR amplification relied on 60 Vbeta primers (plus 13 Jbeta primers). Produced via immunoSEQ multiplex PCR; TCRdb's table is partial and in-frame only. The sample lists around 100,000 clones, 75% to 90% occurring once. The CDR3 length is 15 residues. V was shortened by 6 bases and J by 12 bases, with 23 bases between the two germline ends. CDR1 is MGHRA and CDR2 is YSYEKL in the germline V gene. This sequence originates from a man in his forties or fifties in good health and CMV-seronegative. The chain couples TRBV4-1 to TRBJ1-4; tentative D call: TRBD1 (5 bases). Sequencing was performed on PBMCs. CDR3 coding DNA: TGCGCCAGCAGTTGGGGACGGACTACCCGGGGGGAACTGTTTTTT. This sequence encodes CASSWGRTTRGELFF.